This T cell receptor (beta chain) originates from a study of T cells in localized non-small cell lung cancer. Study-wide findings and caveats: Among the top 100 tumor clones, a median about 52 appeared in adjacent lung.

About this clone itself: Antigen: not known.

CDR1 is GTSNPN and CDR2 is SVGIG in the germline V gene (reference sequence). CDR3 length: 15 residues. V gave up 3 bases and J gave up 2 bases, with 16 bases separating them. Some clones are missing from TCRdb's copy, which holds only in-frame ones; the method was immunoSEQ multiplex PCR. The sample records around 140,000 clones, approximately 88% being singletons. This receptor was obtained from a female donor aged 60 or older with stage I lung adenocarcinoma. This rearrangement joins TRBV30 to TRBJ2-5, with a tentative D call TRBD1 (6 bases). The material was peripheral blood, obtained before any cancer treatment. The CDR3 reads CAWSLTRTAQETQYF. CDR3 sequence (DNA): TGTGCCTGGAGCTTGACTCGGACAGCTCAAGAGACCCAGTACTTC.